This is a list of T cell receptor beta chains from one sample in a study of control samples from healthy donors and cancer patients. Clones were read by immunoSEQ multiplex PCR, and TCRdb kept only the in-frame ones, dropping some. Here the sample spans fewer than 200,000 clones, roughly 94% being singletons. The sequenced sample was PBMCs. Receptor source: a man aged 55 to 69 with colorectal cancer. Each CDR3 is given with its conserved first and last residue. A D gene is named only where the DNA matches it firmly. Clone size is shown for a subset of rows, as once, few, many or a class of expanded clone.

J	size	V	D	DNA	CDR3
TRBJ2-7	NA	TRBV9	NA	TGTGCCAGCAGCGTAGGGGGGAACGAGCAGTACTTC	CASSVGGNEQYF
TRBJ1-4	NA	TRBV19	NA	TGTGCCAGTAGTTCCCGGGACGGAGCGGGGGAAAAACTGTTTTTT	CASSSRDGAGEKLFF
TRBJ1-6	NA	TRBV6-1	TRBD1	TGTGCCAGCAGTGAAATGGGGACAGGGTATAATTCACCCCTCCACTTT	CASSEMGTGYNSPLHF
TRBJ2-3	NA	TRBV29-1	NA	TGCAGCGTTGAAATTGGCACAGATACGCAGTATTTT	CSVEIGTDTQYF
TRBJ1-2	NA	TRBV18	NA	TGTGCCAGCTCACCAACAGGAACCCTCTATGGCTACACCTTC	CASSPTGTLYGYTF
TRBJ1-2	few	TRBV10-3	NA	TGTGCCATCAGTGAGAGTCCCCACTATGGCTACACCTTC	CAISESPHYGYTF
TRBJ1-2	NA	TRBV7-9	TRBD1	TGTGCCAGCAGCGATTCCCTCGGACAGGGGATCTATGGCTACACCTTC	CASSDSLGQGIYGYTF
TRBJ2-5	NA	TRBV30	NA	TGTGCCTGGAACCTACAAGAGACCCAGTACTTC	CAWNLQETQYF
TRBJ2-1	once	TRBV12-2	NA	TGTGCAAGTCGCTACCGGACTAGCGGGGGTGGCAATGAGCAGTTCTTC	CASRYRTSGGGNEQFF
TRBJ2-2	NA	TRBV2	TRBD2	TGTGCCACAAATAGCGGGGGACTGAACACCGGGGAGCTGTTTTTT	CATNSGGLNTGELFF
TRBJ2-5	NA	TRBV5-1	NA	TGCGCCAGCAGCTTGTTCGCAGCCGGGACGGTTCAAGAGACCCAGTACTTC	CASSLFAAGTVQETQYF
TRBJ1-1	NA	TRBV11-2	TRBD1	TGTGCCAGCAGCTTACAGGACAGGGGGGTTACTGAAGCTTTCTTT	CASSLQDRGVTEAFF
TRBJ1-1	NA	TRBV6-5	TRBD1	TGTGCCAGCAGCACAGGGGGAACTGAAGCTTTCTTT	CASSTGGTEAFF
TRBJ2-3	NA	TRBV19	NA	TGTGCCAGTAGTACGGGAGAAGCAGGTACGCAGTATTTT	CASSTGEAGTQYF
TRBJ2-7	NA	TRBV4-2	TRBD2	TGTGCCAGCAGCCTTAGCCTGGCCACAGCGGGGGCTGGATGGGAGCAGTACTTC	CASSLSLATAGAGWEQYF
TRBJ1-1	once	TRBV4-1	TRBD1	TGCGCCAGCAGCCTCGGGGCCCCCGGACAGGGGATGAACACTGAAGCTTTCTTT	CASSLGAPGQGMNTEAFF
TRBJ1-2	once	TRBV27	TRBD1	TGTGCCAGCAGTTTAGGTGCAGGGGGCATCTTTGGTGGCTACACCTTC	CASSLGAGGIFGGYTF
TRBJ2-4	NA	TRBV6-1	NA	TGTGCCAGCAGTGATATGGGGGCCAAAAACATTCAGTACTTC	CASSDMGAKNIQYF
TRBJ1-1	NA	TRBV6-2/TRBV6-3	TRBD1	TGTGCCAGCAGCTCAGGACAGGTCACTGAAGCTTTCTTT	CASSSGQVTEAFF
TRBJ1-6	NA	TRBV30	NA	TGTGCCTGGAGTGTACGAGAAGGGGTAATCGGACGTTCACCCCTCCACTTT	CAWSVREGVIGRSPLHF
TRBJ2-3	NA	TRBV11-2	TRBD2	TGTGCCAGCAGCTTAGGAACGGGGGGGCCGAATACGCAGTATTTT	CASSLGTGGPNTQYF
TRBJ2-5	few	TRBV4-1	TRBD2	TGCGCCAGCAGCCCGCTACCTCTAGCGGGGGGTCAAGAGACCCAGTACTTC	CASSPLPLAGGQETQYF
TRBJ2-6	NA	TRBV19	NA	TGTGCCACTCTAGGGGGGACATCATTCTCTGGGGCCAACGTCCTGACTTTC	CATLGGTSFSGANVLTF
TRBJ2-1	NA	TRBV7-2	NA	TGTGCCAGCAGCCCGGGACGACTACTCTTATTCTCCTACAATGAGCAGTTCTTC	CASSPGRLLLFSYNEQFF
TRBJ1-6	NA	TRBV6-1	NA	TGTGCCAGCAGTGAAGCGCTTTTCCCGCCACCCCTCCACTTT	CASSEALFPPPLHF
TRBJ2-2	NA	TRBV6-2/TRBV6-3	TRBD2	TGTGCCAGCAGTTACTCGACGGGGGGAAAGAACACCGGGGAGCTGTTTTTT	CASSYSTGGKNTGELFF
TRBJ1-1	NA	TRBV5-1	NA	TGCGCCAGCAGCTTGACCGGTAACACTGAAGCTTTCTTT	CASSLTGNTEAFF
TRBJ2-2	NA	TRBV5-1	NA	TGCGCCAGCAGCTTGTTGGGGGCCGGGGAGCTGTTTTTT	CASSLLGAGELFF
TRBJ1-1	NA	TRBV11-2	NA	TGTGCCAGCAGCTTACAGAACACTGAAGCTTTCTTT	CASSLQNTEAFF
TRBJ2-1	NA	TRBV7-9	NA	TGTGCCAGCAGCTGGGGGACCGAGTACAATGAGCAGTTCTTC	CASSWGTEYNEQFF
TRBJ1-1	NA	TRBV7-9	NA	TGTGCCAGCAGCGGCGGGGGGGCGCGGGGCACTGAAGCTTTCTTT	CASSGGGARGTEAFF
TRBJ2-2	NA	TRBV27	NA	TGTGCCAGCCGAGGGGCAGGGGATAACACCGGGGAGCTGTTTTTT	CASRGAGDNTGELFF
TRBJ1-1	NA	TRBV7-9	NA	TGTGCCAGCAGCTTTCCTCTTGGAGCTTTCTTT	CASSFPLGAFF
TRBJ2-7	NA	TRBV28	TRBD1	TGTGCCAGCAGTTTATATTCAGGGGGCAGGCCCAGCTCCTACGAGCAGTACTTC	CASSLYSGGRPSSYEQYF
TRBJ2-2	NA	TRBV10-1	TRBD1	TGCGCCAGCAGTGAAGGGACAGGTACCACCGGGGAGCTGTTTTTT	CASSEGTGTTGELFF
TRBJ2-1	NA	TRBV3-1/TRBV3-2	NA	TGTGCCAGCAGCCAAGATTCCGAACTCGCTGGACCTCTCAATGAGCAGTTCTTC	CASSQDSELAGPLNEQFF
TRBJ2-3	NA	TRBV24-1	NA	TGTGCCACCAGCGGGGGCTCTAGCACAGATACGCAGTATTTT	CATSGGSSTDTQYF
TRBJ2-7	NA	TRBV23-1	NA	TGCGCCAGGCCACGCAGGGGGGTGGCCTACGAGCAGTACTTC	CARPRRGVAYEQYF
TRBJ2-5	NA	TRBV19	NA	TGTGCCAGTAGTATAGGGGGGCAGGGCAGCGAGACCCAGTACTTC	CASSIGGQGSETQYF
TRBJ2-3	once	TRBV4-1	TRBD2	TGCGCCAGCAGCCAAGAGCCTAGCGGGGGAGGAGGTACGCAGTATTTT	CASSQEPSGGGGTQYF
TRBJ1-5	NA	TRBV7-2	NA	TGTGCCAGCAGCTTAGTGGTTTACAGCAATCAGCCCCAGCATTTT	CASSLVVYSNQPQHF
TRBJ1-3	medium-sized	TRBV5-8	NA	TGTGCCAGCAGCTTGTACGGGGGCTCTGGAAACACCATATATTTT	CASSLYGGSGNTIYF